The rows below give T cell receptor beta chains drawn from one sample of a study of cytomegalovirus exposure and HLA in healthy donors. Produced via immunoSEQ multiplex PCR; TCRdb's table is partial and in-frame only. The sample carries 100,000 to 150,000 clones, roughly three quarters recorded once. Sequenced material: PBMCs. Receptors originate from a young man in good health and CMV-seropositive. Both conserved end residues are part of each CDR3. D genes are given only for firm matches. Some rows have no size entry. The others give once, few or many, or a class for an expanded clone.

v_gene	j_gene	abundance	d_gene	CDR3aa	CDR3nt
TRBV4-1	TRBJ2-7	few	.	CASSQEGLGSSYEQYF	TGCGCCAGCAGCCAAGAGGGTCTTGGGAGCTCCTACGAGCAGTACTTC
TRBV27	TRBJ2-7	.	TRBD1	CASSKRQGPYEQYF	TGTGCCAGCAGTAAGAGACAGGGTCCCTACGAGCAGTACTTC
TRBV5-1	TRBJ2-3	.	.	CASSSVGGGADTQYF	TGCGCCAGCAGCTCCGTGGGCGGCGGGGCAGATACGCAGTATTTT
TRBV7-2	TRBJ1-4	.	TRBD1	CASSWTGGEGEKLFF	TGTGCCAGCAGTTGGACAGGGGGCGAGGGTGAAAAACTGTTTTTT
TRBV30	TRBJ2-5	.	TRBD2	CASGLAGVRETQYF	TGTGCCTCGGGACTAGCGGGAGTTAGGGAGACCCAGTACTTC
TRBV18	TRBJ1-4	once	.	CASSYFSATNEKLFF	TGTGCCAGCTCATATTTTTCAGCAACTAATGAAAAACTGTTTTTT
TRBV5-1	TRBJ1-2	.	TRBD1	CASSLTGTVNYGYTF	TGCGCCAGCAGCTTGACCGGGACAGTGAACTATGGCTACACCTTC
TRBV10-3	TRBJ1-1	few	.	CAIQRVGNTEAFF	TGTGCCATCCAGAGGGTTGGGAACACTGAAGCTTTCTTT
TRBV18	TRBJ1-1	.	.	CASSQLEAMNTEAFF	TGTGCCAGCTCCCAACTTGAAGCCATGAACACTGAAGCTTTCTTT
TRBV27	TRBJ2-7	.	.	CASSLSIGYEQYF	TGTGCCAGCAGTTTATCCATCGGGTACGAGCAGTACTTC
TRBV7-8	TRBJ2-3	.	.	CASSLVAGASTDTQYF	TGTGCCAGCAGCTTAGTTGCAGGGGCTAGCACAGATACGCAGTATTTT
TRBV4-2	TRBJ1-2	.	.	CASSQGGNYGYTF	TGTGCCAGCAGCCAAGGCGGGAACTATGGCTACACCTTC
TRBV5-1	TRBJ1-4	few	.	CASSSAVDRGEKLFF	TGCGCCAGCAGCTCTGCCGTGGACCGGGGAGAAAAACTGTTTTTT
TRBV5-8	TRBJ1-2	once	TRBD1	CANSLARTGPNYGYTF	TGTGCCAACAGCTTGGCCCGGACAGGTCCTAACTATGGCTACACCTTC
TRBV9	TRBJ2-1	.	TRBD2	CASSAPTSGKGYNEQFF	TGTGCCAGCAGCGCTCCGACTAGCGGGAAGGGGTACAATGAGCAGTTCTTC
TRBV5-8	TRBJ2-5	.	TRBD2	CASTTRGGPGETQYF	TGTGCCAGCACAACCCGCGGGGGGCCGGGAGAGACCCAGTACTTC
TRBV27	TRBJ1-4	few	.	CASSHRLTNEKLFF	TGTGCCAGCAGTCACAGGTTAACTAATGAAAAACTGTTTTTT
TRBV7-2	TRBJ1-3	.	.	CASSLNPPGGGNTIYF	TGTGCCAGCAGCTTAAATCCCCCGGGGGGTGGAAACACCATATATTTT
TRBV11-1	TRBJ1-2	.	.	CASSLGTTYGYTF	TGTGCCAGCAGCTTAGGGACTACTTATGGCTACACCTTC
TRBV11-2	TRBJ2-1	.	TRBD2	CASSFGWGLDNEQFF	TGTGCCAGCAGCTTTGGTTGGGGACTAGACAATGAGCAGTTCTTC
TRBV27	TRBJ2-3	.	.	CASSFSAFTGLADTQYF	TGTGCCAGCAGTTTTTCCGCGTTCACCGGTTTAGCAGATACGCAGTATTTT
TRBV18	TRBJ2-3	.	.	CASSPPDRVTDTQYF	TGTGCCAGCTCACCACCGGACAGAGTCACAGATACGCAGTATTTT
TRBV19	TRBJ2-7	.	.	CASSISRSAGPYEQYF	TGTGCCAGTAGTATAAGTCGGTCGGCGGGACCCTACGAGCAGTACTTC
TRBV19	TRBJ1-1	few	TRBD1	CASSILGGQLNVNTEAFF	TGTGCCAGTAGTATTTTAGGGGGACAGCTTAACGTGAACACTGAAGCTTTCTTT
TRBV6-5	TRBJ2-2	.	.	CASSSLTRAGTGELFF	TGTGCCAGCAGTTCCCTCACACGGGCGGGTACCGGGGAGCTGTTTTTT
TRBV9	TRBJ2-3	.	.	CASSRGVDTQYF	TGTGCCAGCAGCCGCGGCGTGGATACGCAGTATTTT
TRBV19	TRBJ1-2	.	.	CAIGLRNYGYTF	TGTGCCATAGGACTGAGAAACTATGGCTACACCTTC